Listed here is a single TCR beta chain. Produced via immunoSEQ multiplex PCR; TCRdb's table is partial and in-frame only. The sample yields fewer than 500,000 clones, over 60% seen once. The data were obtained in a study of shared clonotypes between healthy human individuals. The TCR was taken from a woman aged 40 to 50 in good health. Some clones in this sample may be carry-over from other donors' samples. Material for sequencing was PBMCs.

In nucleotides, the CDR3 is TGCAGCGTTTTAATCAGGGGAGGATCCTACGAGCAGTACTTC. It translates to CSVLIRGGSYEQYF. The J gene is TRBJ2-7, the V gene TRBV29-1; D is perhaps TRBD1 or TRBD2 (6 bases each). The germline V gene has CDR1 SQVTM and CDR2 ANQGSEA. CDR3 length: 14 residues. V was pared by 5 bases and J by 1 base, with 15 bases between.